This T cell receptor beta chain appears in the sequencing data of a study of T cell responses to AZD1222 COVID-19 vaccine. TCRdb keeps only in-frame clones here, not all; method: immunoSEQ multiplex PCR. There are roughly 120,000 clones in the sample; 80% to 95% occur only once, and 4% to 4.5% lies in the top ten. V was cut by 8 bases and J by 2 bases, with 21 bases left in between. Looked up from germline, CDR1 is SEHNR and CDR2 is FQNEAQ (reference sequence). The CDR3 has 17 residues. The chain couples TRBV7-9 to TRBJ2-2, with D maybe TRBD2 (5 bases). Sequenced material: peripheral blood, taken 28 days after the second dose of the MenACWY control vaccine. The receptor comes from an adult who received the MenACWY meningococcal vaccine as a control. The CDR3 region is CASALFGRPGNTGELFF. In DNA, the CDR3 is TGTGCCAGCGCCCTCTTCGGGCGACCGGGAAACACCGGGGAGCTGTTTTTT. The full variable domain, completed using reference TRBV7-9 and TRBJ2-2, is DTGVSQNPRHKITKRGQNVTFRCDPISEHNRLYWYRQTLGQGPEFLTYFQNEAQLEKSRLLSDRFSAERPKGSFSTLEIQRTEQGDSAMYLCASALFGRPGNTGELFFGEGSRLTVL.